Following are 25 T cell receptor beta chains from one sample sequenced in a study of human T cells and chemical hapten exposure. TCRdb independently ran MiXCR on the RACE reads; one entry per CDR3 protein. The table has 360,000 or so distinct CDR3 sequences, about 6.3% seen once. This sample's time point: patch test 2, 6 weeks after DPC sensitization. Treatment: therapeutic diphenylcyclopropenone sensitization with weekly scalp DPC. This specimen was whole blood, taken in connection with sensitization to the hapten diphenylcyclopropenone (DPC). Receptors were obtained from a woman between 18 and 30 years old with alopecia areata. Some clones in this sample may be carry-over from other donors' samples.

In this sample, this clonotype turned up a few times. The chain links TRBV4-1 to TRBJ1-5, with 8 bases fitting TRBD1. The CDR3 consists of 17 residues. Germline lookup yields CDR1 MGHRA and CDR2 YSYEKL. V shed 4 bases and J 3 bases; nucleotides not matched to a gene: 11. This CDR3 is CASSLTPTGDVNQPQHF. In nucleotides, the CDR3 is TGCGCCAGCAGCCTTACCCCGACAGGGGATGTCAATCAGCCCCAGCATTTT.

This clonotype showed up many times. The chain links TRBV7-9 to TRBJ1-4; D might be TRBD1 (6 bases). The CDR3 sequence is 15 residues long. Trimming left V 2 bases short and J 8 bases short, with 15 bases between. Germline CDR1 reads SEHNR; CDR2 reads FQNEAQ (reference sequence). This CDR3 reads CASSLSVGGEEKLFF. The CDR3, as DNA: TGTGCCAGCAGCTTATCAGTTGGGGGCGAGGAAAAACTGTTTTTT.

This clonotype was seen only a few times. The chain joins TRBV12-3 or TRBV12-4 to TRBJ1-2; 12 bases are a match to TRBD1. The CDR3 extends over 18 amino acids. V gave up 7 bases and J gave up 4 bases; unmatched junction bases: 16. CDR3 residues: CASIPGGGQGAFGYGYTF. The CDR3 coding sequence is TGTGCCAGCATCCCCGGGGGGGGACAGGGGGCTTTTGGCTATGGCTACACCTTC.

At least ten counts were recorded for this clonotype. This chain joins TRBV7-2 and TRBJ1-5, with 8 bases that match TRBD1. Germline V gene lookup returns CDR1 SGHTA and CDR2 FQGNSA. V gave up 5 bases and J gave up 0 bases; unmatched junction bases: 3. CDR3 length: 15 residues. In nucleotides, the CDR3 is TGTGCCAGCAGCAGGACAGGGCCTAGCAATCAGCCCCAGCATTTT. Its protein is CASSRTGPSNQPQHF.

This chain uses TRBV7-8 with TRBJ2-7; 10 bases fit TRBD2. The V gene end was trimmed by 1 base and the J gene end by 2 bases; junction bases not matched to a gene: 5. This CDR3 spans 16 amino acids. Per the germline V gene, CDR1 is SGHVS and CDR2 is FQNEAQ. The CDR3 region is CASSLDGAGGAYEQYF. In DNA, the CDR3 is TGTGCCAGCAGCTTAGACGGAGCGGGGGGGGCCTACGAGCAGTACTTC. Full variable domain (remainder filled in from reference TRBV7-8 and TRBJ2-7): GAGVSQSPRYKVAKRGQDVALRCDPISGHVSLFWYQQALGQGPEFLTYFQNEAQLDKSGLPSDRFFAERPEGSVSTLKIQRTQQEDSAVYLCASSLDGAGGAYEQYFGPGTRLTVT.

To note about this clonotype: Since a much larger clone is just one base distant, this may be a read error. This chain joins TRBV7-9 and TRBJ1-2; D not certain. CDR3 length equals 14 residues. Looked up from germline, CDR1 is SEHNR and CDR2 is FQNEAQ (reference sequence). Trimming stripped 5 bases from V and 4 bases from J, with 14 bases between. DNA of the CDR3: TGTGCCAGCAGCACCAGGAACAGAACCTATGGCTACACCTTC. This codes for CASSTRNRTYGYTF. The variable domain in full, with the rest retrieved from reference TRBV7-9 and TRBJ1-2, is DTGVSQNPRHKITKRGQNVTFRCDPISEHNRLYWYRQTLGQGPEFLTYFQNEAQLEKSRLLSDRFSAERPKGSFSTLEIQRTEQGDSAMYLCASSTRNRTYGYTFGSGTRLTVV.

V gene TRBV6-6 combines with J gene TRBJ1-4; D not resolved. The germline V gene encodes CDR1 MNHNY and CDR2 SVGAGI (reference sequence). Deletions cut 8 bases from V and 8 bases from J, with 21 bases between. This CDR3 has 15 amino acids. CDR3 nucleotides: TGTGCCAGCTCGATACCGGGCTTGGGAGGGGAAAAACTGTTTTTT. Translated: CASSIPGLGGEKLFF.

The sample holds many counts of this clonotype. The rearrangement joins TRBV28 to TRBJ1-6; D is perhaps TRBD1 (5 bases). Germline V CDR1 and CDR2: MDHEN, SYDVKM. With 9 bases removed from V and 12 bases from J, the gap between germline ends came to 15 bases. The CDR3 contains 12 residues. The CDR3 is CASFSSREPLHF. CDR3 coding DNA: TGTGCCAGTTTTTCATCCAGGGAACCCCTCCACTTT.

This clonotype was picked up many times. The J gene is TRBJ1-5, the V gene TRBV12-3 or TRBV12-4; TRBD1 matches at 9 bases. The CDR3 extends over 16 amino acids. V was clipped by 6 bases and J by 1 base; unmatched bases: 7. CDR3 DNA sequence: TGTGCCAGCAGCTCCTGGACAGGGGTAAGCAATCAGCCCCAGCATTTT. It codes for CASSSWTGVSNQPQHF.

This chain joins TRBV6-2 or TRBV6-3 and TRBJ2-2, with a tentative D call TRBD1 (6 bases). V lost 5 bases and J lost 1, with 17 bases in between. Germline V gene lookup returns CDR1 MNHEY and CDR2 SVGEGT. This CDR3 comprises 17 residues. CDR3: CASSRAWRTENTGELFF. The CDR3 DNA reads as TGTGCCAGCAGTAGAGCTTGGAGGACAGAGAACACCGGGGAGCTGTTTTTT.

This clonotype was detected ten times or more. The chain recombines TRBV21-1 with TRBJ1-5; TRBD1 is taken as the D call from the table, unchecked against the DNA. TRBV21-1 is shown as a pseudogene. CDR3 length: 15 amino acids. The chain's CDR3 is CASSKRGQGRQPQHF. In DNA, the CDR3 is TGTGCCAGCAGCAAAAGGGGACAAGGTCGACAGCCCCAGCATTTT.

In its sample, this clonotype was seen a few times. The V gene is TRBV5-1, the J gene TRBJ2-4; no firm D call. This CDR3 contains 16 residues. CDR1 SGHRS and CDR2 YFSETQ come from the germline V gene. V lost 4 bases, J lost 5 bases, and 19 bases lay in between. Written as DNA, the CDR3 is TGCGCCAGCAGCGAATTCCGATCTGCCTCTGAAAACATTCAGTACTTC. Translation: CASSEFRSASENIQYF.

The rearrangement uses TRBV12-3 or TRBV12-4 and TRBJ2-7; D is tentatively TRBD1 or TRBD2 (5 bases each). The ends were cut back, 6 bases at V and 2 bases at J, with 17 bases in the middle. This CDR3 has 15 residues. This CDR3 is CASSPKNRGPYEQYF. The CDR3 DNA sequence: TGTGCCAGCAGCCCAAAAAATCGGGGACCCTACGAGCAGTACTTC.

This clonotype was observed at least ten times. V is TRBV3-1 and J is TRBJ2-4; D gene unclear. The CDR3 totals 16 residues. Germline V gives CDR1 LGHDT, CDR2 YNNKEL (reference sequence). V shed 2 bases and J shed 0 bases, with 11 bases lying between them. In nucleotides, the CDR3 is TGTGCCAGCAGCCAATCCGGCATAGTAGCCAAAAACATTCAGTACTTC. Translating gives CASSQSGIVAKNIQYF. Based on the CDR3 plus reference TRBV3-1 and TRBJ2-4, the full variable domain is DTAVSQTPKYLVTQMGNDKSIKCEQNLGHDTMYWYKQDSKKFLKIMFSYNNKELIINETVPNRFSPKSPDKAHLNLHINSLELGDSAVYFCASSQSGIVAKNIQYFGAGTRLSVL.

The sample holds a few counts of this clonotype. This chain uses TRBV7-2 with TRBJ2-1; 8 nucleotides agree with TRBD1. Trimming cost V 5 bases and J 7 bases; bases outside gene matches: 13. Germline V lookup: CDR1 SGHTA, CDR2 FQGNSA. There are 16 residues in the CDR3. The CDR3 loop reads CASSPRGQGARNEQFF. The CDR3 coding sequence is TGTGCCAGCAGCCCCCGTGGGCAGGGGGCCAGAAATGAGCAGTTCTTC.

This clonotype was recorded many times. This chain joins TRBV2 and TRBJ1-3; D is perhaps TRBD1 (5 bases). Trimming took off 7 bases at V and 1 base at J, with 14 bases between the two ends. Germline V CDR1 and CDR2: SNHLY, FYNNEI. This CDR3 region has 15 residues. CDR3 sequence reads: CASKREGESGNTIYF. The DNA of the CDR3 is TGTGCCAGCAAGAGGGAAGGGGAGTCTGGAAACACCATATATTTT. Variable domain in full (rest from reference TRBV2 and TRBJ1-3): EPEVTQTPSHQVTQMGQEVILRCVPISNHLYFYWYRQILGQKVEFLVSFYNNEISEKSEIFDDQFSVERPDGSNFTLKIRSTKLEDSAMYFCASKREGESGNTIYFGEGSWLTVV.

This clonotype was counted only a few times. CDR3 DNA: TGTGCCAGCAGCTTTTTCGGGGAAAAACTGTTTTTT. It translates to CASSFFGEKLFF. The genes are TRBV7-4 and TRBJ1-4; D uncertain. CDR1 is SGHVT, CDR2 SQSDAQ, per germline. This CDR3 has 12 residues. The V end lost 3 bases, the J end lost 8 bases, and 7 bases lay between the germline ends.

The J gene is TRBJ1-3, the V gene TRBV9, with 7 bases aligning to TRBD1. The CDR3 spans 16 residues. The germline V gene encodes CDR1 SGDLS and CDR2 YYNGEE. V gave up 6 bases and J gave up 0 bases; unmatched junction bases: 9. CDR3 bases: TGTGCCAGCAAGAGAGGCGGGACAGACTCTGGAAACACCATATATTTT. Protein sequence: CASKRGGTDSGNTIYF.

The gene calls are TRBV21-1 and TRBJ1-2; the D call TRBD1 from the table was never checked on the DNA. TRBV21-1 is flagged as a pseudogene. This CDR3 has 15 amino acids. CDR3 protein: CASSKGPGQVYGYTF. Written as DNA, the CDR3 is TGTGCCAGCAGCAAAGGACCGGGACAGGTCTATGGCTACACCTTC.

The rearrangement joins TRBV5-1 to TRBJ1-1, with 11 nucleotides matching TRBD1. Germline CDR1 is SGHRS and CDR2 is YFSETQ. The CDR3 runs 15 residues. V shed 0 bases, J shed 4 bases, and the junction held 2 bases outside the gene matches. CDR3 in DNA: TGCGCCAGCAGCTTGGAGGGGACAGGGGGCACTGAAGCTTTCTTT. It is translated as CASSLEGTGGTEAFF.

This clonotype was found many times. J is TRBJ1-1 and V is TRBV4-3, with no clear D. Germline CDR1 reads LGHNA; CDR2 reads YSLEER. There are 14 residues in the CDR3. The V gene lost 1 base and the J gene lost 4 bases, with 10 bases spanning the gap. The CDR3 nucleotides are TGCGCCAGCAGCCAAGGAGCGCGGGGCACTGAAGCTTTCTTT. This encodes CASSQGARGTEAFF.

V usage is TRBV24-1 and J usage is TRBJ1-5; D gene unclear. Germline values: CDR1 KGHDR, CDR2 SFDVKD. Trimming took 0 bases from V and 8 from J, leaving 7 bases between them. This CDR3 spans 13 amino acids. In nucleotides, the CDR3 is TGTGCCACCAGTGATTTGCCTGGGAAGCCCCAGCATTTT. It is translated as CATSDLPGKPQHF.

In this sample, this clonotype turned up a few times. The V and J genes are TRBV10-3 and TRBJ1-5; D call uncertain. V was cut by 7 bases and J by 0 bases, with 7 bases left in between. This CDR3 has 13 amino acids. The germline V gene encodes CDR1 ENHRY and CDR2 SYGVKD. CDR3: CAINGNSNQPQHF. The CDR3, as DNA: TGTGCCATCAATGGGAATAGCAATCAGCCCCAGCATTTT.

This clonotype was seen more than once but under ten times. The V and J genes are TRBV5-4 and TRBJ1-1; D is ambiguous. The CDR3 runs 13 residues. Per germline, CDR1 SGHNT and CDR2 YYREEE (reference sequence). Trimming removed 1 base from V and 7 bases from J, with 11 bases in between. CDR3 region: CASSLYQGNEAFF. CDR3 nucleotide sequence: TGTGCCAGCAGCTTGTATCAAGGGAATGAAGCTTTCTTT.

At least ten counts were recorded for this clonotype. For the CDR3, the DNA is TGCAGCGTTGAAAGGCTTGCAGGGGGCGACGATACGCAGTATTTT. This codes for CSVERLAGGDDTQYF. V gene TRBV29-1 combines with J gene TRBJ2-3; 8 bases align to TRBD1. This CDR3 spans 15 amino acids. The V gene's germline CDR1 is SQVTM and CDR2 ANQGSEA. J was trimmed by 6 bases and V by 2 bases; bases with no gene match: 10.